The clone carrying this T cell receptor beta chain was seen at least ten times. The antigen is not known. This record comes from a study of T cells in Graves' hyperthyroidism and ophthalmopathy. General study results and limits: A 13 V-J model separated ophthalmopathy from stable hyperthyroidism.

TCR beta CDR3 regions were amplified from RNA. Researchers ran a first-round RT-PCR on the TCR CDR3 using the HTBI primer set. TCRdb reprocessed the multiplex PCR reads with MiXCR, giving one entry per CDR3 protein. Of approximately 300,000 distinct CDR3 sequences listed, roughly a fifth are singletons. Sequenced sample: blood. The sequence was collected from a man between 50 and 59 years old with Graves' ophthalmopathy.

The CDR3 loop reads CASSLSGLETQYF. DNA for the CDR3: TGTGCCAGCAGCCTCTCCGGGCTAGAGACCCAGTACTTC. The chain couples TRBV7-9 to TRBJ2-5; D is ambiguous. This CDR3 spans 13 amino acids. Trimming cost V 5 bases and J 4 bases, with 11 bases left between them. Germline-derived CDR1 and CDR2 are SEHNR and FQNEAQ (reference sequence). Looking up the rest from reference TRBV7-9 and TRBJ2-5 gives the full variable domain: DTGVSQNPRHKITKRGQNVTFRCDPISEHNRLYWYRQTLGQGPEFLTYFQNEAQLEKSRLLSDRFSAERPKGSFSTLEIQRTEQGDSAMYLCASSLSGLETQYFGPGTRLLVL.